The 29 T cell receptor beta chains below were found in one sample sequenced in a study of blood T cell repertoires in COVID-19. The protocol was immunoSEQ multiplex PCR, while the TCRdb copy is restricted to in-frame clones and leaves out a portion. The data contain roughly 230,000 clones, over 80% of them singletons. Material: peripheral blood. Receptor source: a woman aged 60-70 years with active or convalescent COVID-19.

The chain recombines TRBV7-8 with TRBJ2-5; the D is unclear. Germline CDR1 reads SGHVS; CDR2 reads FQNEAQ. Deletions cut 7 bases from V and 1 base from J, with 22 bases between. The CDR3 sequence is 17 residues long. CDR3 amino acids: CASNPSRGPISQETQYF. As DNA, the CDR3 is TGTGCCAGCAATCCCTCTAGAGGTCCCATATCCCAAGAGACCCAGTACTTC. The full variable domain, with the rest looked up from reference TRBV7-8 and TRBJ2-5, is GAGVSQSPRYKVAKRGQDVALRCDPISGHVSLFWYQQALGQGPEFLTYFQNEAQLDKSGLPSDRFFAERPEGSVSTLKIQRTQQEDSAVYLCASNPSRGPISQETQYFGPGTRLLVL.

The chain recombines TRBV27 with TRBJ2-1, with a tentative D call TRBD2 (6 bases). This CDR3 region has 16 residues. Germline CDR1 is MNHEY and CDR2 is SMNVEV (reference sequence). Trimming stripped 6 bases from V and 0 bases from J, with 15 bases between. The CDR3 protein is CASREGGTRSYNEQFF. The CDR3 nucleotides are TGTGCCAGCAGGGAAGGCGGGACTCGCTCCTACAATGAGCAGTTCTTC.

This chain joins TRBV7-2 and TRBJ2-5; maybe TRBD2 (5 bases). V was clipped by 0 bases and J by 5 bases, with 10 bases between them. This CDR3 contains 14 residues. CDR1 and CDR2 (germline): SGHTA, FQGNSA. As DNA, the CDR3 is TGTGCCAGCAGCTTAGCGGGAGTGATTGAGACCCAGTACTTC. As protein: CASSLAGVIETQYF.

The rearrangement joins TRBV28 to TRBJ2-1; 13 nucleotides align to TRBD2. CDR1 and CDR2 from the germline V gene are MDHEN and SYDVKM. This CDR3 is 16 amino acids long. Unmatched junction bases numbered 6, after V lost 6 bases and J lost 4 bases. CDR3 region: CASRRGLAGAYNEQFF. Here the CDR3 DNA reads TGTGCCAGCAGACGTGGACTAGCGGGGGCTTACAATGAGCAGTTCTTC.

The CDR3 is CASSPHSGTAPKNIQYF. The CDR3 nucleotides read TGTGCCAGCAGTCCCCACTCCGGGACAGCGCCGAAAAACATTCAGTACTTC. The V gene is TRBV28, the J gene TRBJ2-4, with TRBD1 matching 7 bases. Germline V gene sequence: CDR1 MDHEN, CDR2 SYDVKM. J was trimmed by 4 bases and V by 5 bases; bases with no gene match: 14. The CDR3 loop spans 17 amino acids.

This chain uses TRBV10-3 with TRBJ1-4; 11 positions agree with TRBD1. Per germline, CDR1 ENHRY and CDR2 SYGVKD. CDR3 length equals 14 residues. V lost 4 bases to trimming and J lost 7 bases; unmatched junction nucleotides: 2. CDR3 sequence reads: CAISADRGREKLFF. The CDR3 DNA reads as TGTGCCATCAGTGCGGACAGGGGGCGTGAAAAACTGTTTTTT.

J is TRBJ1-5 and V is TRBV2; D is undetermined. Per germline, CDR1 SNHLY and CDR2 FYNNEI. CDR3 length equals 14 residues. Trimming stripped 4 bases from V and 4 bases from J, with 11 bases between. This CDR3 is CASSVAPRNQPQHF. CDR3 coding DNA: TGTGCCAGCAGTGTTGCCCCTAGAAATCAGCCCCAGCATTTT.

This clone was seen once. The chain links TRBV5-1 to TRBJ1-4; 8 nucleotides match TRBD1. Germline V CDR1 and CDR2: SGHRS, YFSETQ. Trimming removed 7 bases from V and 8 bases from J; junction bases left unmatched: 10. The CDR3 has 14 amino acids. CDR3 protein: CASWAGTGDEKLFF. As DNA, the CDR3 is TGCGCCAGCTGGGCGGGGACAGGCGACGAAAAACTGTTTTTT.

The chain carries TRBV10-3 and TRBJ2-3, with TRBD2 identical over 9 bases. Germline lookup yields CDR1 ENHRY and CDR2 SYGVKD. The CDR3 is 13 residues long. CDR3 loop: CASGWREGDTQYF. The CDR3 nucleotides read TGTGCTTCAGGCTGGCGGGAGGGAGATACGCAGTATTTT.

The CDR3: CASSRGLNTYEQYF. The CDR3 DNA follows: TGTGCCAGCAGTAGGGGGCTGAATACCTACGAGCAGTACTTC. This rearrangement joins TRBV25-1 to TRBJ2-7; 7 bases agree with TRBD1. The CDR3 extends over 14 amino acids. Trimming took 5 bases from V and 2 from J; bases not matched to a gene: 6. Germline CDR1 and CDR2: MGHDK and SYGVNS.

The rearrangement joins TRBV19 to TRBJ2-3; TRBD1 agrees at 7 bases. V trimming: 6 bases; J trimming: 2 bases; junction bases outside the gene matches: 8. There are 15 residues in the CDR3. From germline, CDR1 is LNHDA and CDR2 SQIVND (reference sequence). In nucleotides, the CDR3 is TGTGCCAGTAGGAAAAACAGGGGATCCACAGATACGCAGTATTTT. It encodes CASRKNRGSTDTQYF.

The J gene is TRBJ2-1, the V gene TRBV1; TRBD2 is taken as the D call from the table, unchecked against the DNA. TRBV1 is classified as a pseudogene. This CDR3 region has 14 residues. The CDR3 DNA sequence: TGCACCAGCAGCCAAGGGACTAGCGGCAATGAGCAGTTCTTC. This encodes CTSSQGTSGNEQFF.

The chain has TRBV5-4 and TRBJ1-2, with D perhaps TRBD1 (5 bases). V lost 4 bases, J lost 2 bases, and 15 bases lay in between. This CDR3 has 15 residues. Per germline, CDR1 SGHNT and CDR2 YYREEE (reference sequence). CDR3: CASSPPEGLNYGYTF. The CDR3 DNA follows: TGTGCCAGCAGCCCTCCGGAGGGGTTAAACTATGGCTACACCTTC.

The chain carries TRBV5-1 and TRBJ2-3; maybe TRBD2 (6 bases). The V and J ends lost 3 bases and 7 bases respectively, with 15 bases between them. Germline CDR1 and CDR2: SGHRS and YFSETQ. This CDR3 has 14 amino acids. The CDR3 DNA is TGCGCCAGCAGCTCCAATACTAGCCCCAATACGCAGTATTTT. It is translated as CASSSNTSPNTQYF.

V usage is TRBV19 and J usage is TRBJ2-7; 7 positions agree with TRBD2. CDR1 and CDR2 from the germline V gene are LNHDA and SQIVND (reference sequence). The CDR3 is 14 residues long. Unmatched junction bases numbered 7, after V lost 2 bases and J lost 6 bases. DNA for the CDR3: TGTGCCAGTAGTATAACGAGCGGGAATCGCGAGCAGTACTTC. Amino acids: CASSITSGNREQYF. Full variable domain (missing parts from reference TRBV19 and TRBJ2-7): DGGITQSPKYLFRKEGQNVTLSCEQNLNHDAMYWYRQDPGQGLRLIYYSQIVNDFQKGDIAEGYSVSREKKESFPLTVTSAQKNPTAFYLCASSITSGNREQYFGPGTRLTVT.

The chain couples TRBV28 to TRBJ2-7, with unresolved D. The CDR3 consists of 13 residues. The V end lost 6 bases, the J end lost 0 bases, and 9 bases lay between the germline ends. CDR1 is MDHEN and CDR2 is SYDVKM in the germline V gene. CDR3 DNA sequence: TGTGCCAGCAGCCCATCGAGCTCCTACGAGCAGTACGTC. This translates into CASSPSSSYEQYV.

This clone was seen a handful of times. The chain is built from TRBV6-5 and TRBJ2-5; D remains ambiguous. The CDR3 consists of 11 residues. V lost 6 bases and J lost 4, with 6 bases in between. The germline gives CDR1 MNHEY, CDR2 SVGAGI. CDR3 in DNA: TGTGCCAGCAGCTCCGTAGAGACCCAGTACTTC. Protein sequence: CASSSVETQYF.

The chain links TRBV11-3 to TRBJ2-7; 9 bases map to TRBD2. Germline trimming cut 3 bases from V and 10 bases from J; bases unmatched to any gene: 13. The CDR3 covers 15 residues. The V gene's germline CDR1 is SGHNT and CDR2 YENEEA. The CDR3 region has the DNA TGTGCCAGCAGCTTCGGGAGGGTAGCGGGAGCCAGTCAGTACTTC. Its protein is CASSFGRVAGASQYF.

The chain joins TRBV7-2 to TRBJ2-2, with D possibly TRBD2 on 7 matching bases. Germline V lookup: CDR1 SGHTA, CDR2 FQGNSA. The V end lost 0 bases, the J end lost 9 bases, and 14 bases lay between the germline ends. This CDR3 contains 15 residues. The CDR3 DNA is TGTGCCAGCAGCTTAGCGGGGGGGCCGCACCGGGAGCTGTTTTTT. This translates into CASSLAGGPHRELFF.

In its sample, this clone was seen a few times. The rearrangement joins TRBV4-1 to TRBJ2-7; 14 bases line up with TRBD2. The V segment lost 5 bases and the J segment 2 bases; nucleotides outside the gene matches: 2. CDR3 size: 15 residues. CDR1 and CDR2 (germline): MGHRA, YSYEKL. The DNA of the CDR3 is TGCGCCAGCAGCTTGGGACTAGCGGGGGCCTACGAGCAGTACGTC. It is translated as CASSLGLAGAYEQYV.

The table lists this clone with a few counts. The J gene is TRBJ2-1, the V gene TRBV3-1 (or the pseudogene TRBV3-2); possibly TRBD1 for D (5 bases). V lost 1 base to trimming and J lost 5 bases, with 9 bases between them. CDR1 LGHDT and CDR2 YNNKEL come from the germline V gene (reference sequence). This CDR3 has 14 residues. The CDR3 protein is CASSQVEGDNEQFF. CDR3 coding DNA: TGTGCCAGCAGCCAAGTGGAAGGGGACAATGAGCAGTTCTTC.

The V call is TRBV10-3, the J call TRBJ1-1, with 9 bases matching TRBD1. CDR1 is ENHRY, CDR2 SYGVKD, per germline. The CDR3 is 16 amino acids. The junction had 11 bases not matched to a gene; V was cut back by 6 bases and J by 3 bases. CDR3 in amino acids: CAIRTDRGNRDTEAFF. CDR3 in DNA: TGTGCCATCAGAACCGACAGGGGGAATCGGGACACTGAAGCTTTCTTT.

This clone was recorded only once. The V call is TRBV7-9, the J call TRBJ2-7; 11 bases map to TRBD2. Germline V gene lookup returns CDR1 SEHNR and CDR2 FQNEAQ (reference sequence). J gave up 2 bases and V 7 bases, and 4 bases lay outside the gene matches. The CDR3 is 14 amino acids. This chain's CDR3 is CASTQLAGAYEQYF. In DNA, the CDR3 is TGTGCCAGCACCCAACTAGCGGGGGCCTACGAGCAGTACTTC. Supplemented by reference TRBV7-9 and TRBJ2-7, the full variable domain reads DTGVSQNPRHKITKRGQNVTFRCDPISEHNRLYWYRQTLGQGPEFLTYFQNEAQLEKSRLLSDRFSAERPKGSFSTLEIQRTEQGDSAMYLCASTQLAGAYEQYFGPGTRLTVT.

The chain uses TRBV5-4 and TRBJ1-1; 7 bases are a match to TRBD1. This CDR3 comprises 15 residues. The germline gives CDR1 SGHNT, CDR2 YYREEE (reference sequence). Trimming cost V 0 bases and J 2 bases; bases outside gene matches: 4. CDR3 bases: TGTGCCAGCAGCTTGGAGGGGGCCCTAAACACTGAAGCTTTCTTT. Translated, it gives CASSLEGALNTEAFF.

The genes are TRBV11-2 and TRBJ1-6, with 8 bases fitting TRBD1. Looked up from germline, CDR1 is SGHAT and CDR2 is FQNNGV. J was trimmed by 10 bases and V by 1 base; bases with no gene match: 3. This CDR3 comprises 14 residues. Written as DNA, the CDR3 is TGTGCCAGCAGCTTAGTGGCAGGGGGCTCACCCCTCCACTTT. Its protein product is CASSLVAGGSPLHF. The full variable domain, in which reference TRBV11-2 and TRBJ1-6 provide the parts outside the CDR3, is EAGVAQSPRYKIIEKRQSVAFWCNPISGHATLYWYQQILGQGPKLLIQFQNNGVVDDSQLPKDRFSAERLKGVDSTLKIQPAKLEDSAVYLCASSLVAGGSPLHFGNGTRLTVT.

CDR3 region: CSARGVGLAGFQETQYF. The CDR3 bases are TGCAGCGCCCGTGGGGTGGGGCTAGCGGGATTCCAAGAGACCCAGTACTTC. The gene calls are TRBV29-1 and TRBJ2-5, with 9 bases lining up with TRBD2. V lost 7 bases and J lost 1; bases outside the gene matches: 16. The germline gives CDR1 SQVTM, CDR2 ANQGSEA. The CDR3 spans 17 residues. Looking up the rest from reference TRBV29-1 and TRBJ2-5 gives the full variable domain: SAVISQKPSRDICQRGTSLTIQCQVDSQVTMMFWYRQQPGQSLTLIATANQGSEATYESGFVIDKFPISRPNLTFSTLTVSNMSPEDSSIYLCSARGVGLAGFQETQYFGPGTRLLVL.

This rearrangement joins TRBV18 to TRBJ1-5; 9 bases fit TRBD1. V trimming: 2 bases; J trimming: 9 bases; junction bases outside the gene matches: 5. Germline V gene data show CDR1 as KGHSH and CDR2 as LQKENI. The length of the CDR3 is 14 residues. The CDR3 region is CASSPGDRAGPQHF. In nucleotides, the CDR3 is TGTGCCAGCTCACCAGGGGACAGGGCCGGGCCCCAGCATTTT.

This clone was counted only a few times. J is TRBJ1-4 and V is TRBV2; 7 bases fit TRBD1. The germline gives CDR1 SNHLY, CDR2 FYNNEI. The CDR3 is 15 amino acids. J was trimmed by 2 bases and V by 2 bases; bases with no gene match: 2. CDR3 region: CASSEQGDTNEKLFF. Here the CDR3 DNA reads TGTGCCAGCAGTGAACAGGGGGACACTAATGAAAAACTGTTTTTT.

This chain connects TRBV19 to TRBJ1-1; no firm D call. V lost 1 base and J lost 4, with 10 bases in between. Per the germline V gene, CDR1 is LNHDA and CDR2 is SQIVND (reference sequence). This CDR3 is 14 amino acids long. In nucleotides, the CDR3 is TGTGCCAGTAGTATAGGAGAGCAAGCCACTGAAGCTTTCTTT. Translating gives CASSIGEQATEAFF. Complete variable domain (other parts from reference TRBV19 and TRBJ1-1): DGGITQSPKYLFRKEGQNVTLSCEQNLNHDAMYWYRQDPGQGLRLIYYSQIVNDFQKGDIAEGYSVSREKKESFPLTVTSAQKNPTAFYLCASSIGEQATEAFFGQGTRLTVV.